The rows below give T cell receptor beta chains drawn from one sample of a study of shared clonotypes between healthy human individuals. The repertoire was sequenced with immunoSEQ multiplex PCR; TCRdb's copy has only in-frame clones and lacks some. The sample records over a million clones, roughly 97% being singletons. Source material: naive CD4+ T cells sorted from blood. These receptors were taken from a man aged 25-45 years in good health. CDR3s include the opening cysteine and the closing phenylalanine or tryptophan. Each record gives: J gene, D gene, V gene, CDR3 length, CDR3 protein. The D gene is left open where the match is weak.

J gene: TRBJ2-5
D gene: -
V gene: TRBV5-6
CDR3 length: 14
CDR3 protein: CASSKGQWGGTQYF

J gene: TRBJ2-7
D gene: -
V gene: TRBV27
CDR3 length: 13
CDR3 protein: CASSLSHRERQYF

J gene: TRBJ2-7
D gene: TRBD2
V gene: TRBV5-8
CDR3 length: 19
CDR3 protein: CASSLEAGLAGGAFYEQYF

J gene: TRBJ1-5
D gene: -
V gene: TRBV28
CDR3 length: 17
CDR3 protein: CASSLDLTGGVNQPQHF

J gene: TRBJ1-4
D gene: -
V gene: TRBV6-1
CDR3 length: 10
CDR3 protein: CASSIEKLFF

J gene: TRBJ2-7
D gene: TRBD1
V gene: TRBV19
CDR3 length: 14
CDR3 protein: CATKRTGESYEQYF

J gene: TRBJ2-5
D gene: -
V gene: TRBV18
CDR3 length: 14
CDR3 protein: CASRDISLWETQYF

J gene: TRBJ2-1
D gene: -
V gene: TRBV7-9
CDR3 length: 12
CDR3 protein: CASGTSYNEQFF

J gene: TRBJ2-5
D gene: -
V gene: TRBV6-6
CDR3 length: 13
CDR3 protein: CASSPRRVETQYF

J gene: TRBJ2-7
D gene: TRBD1
V gene: TRBV11-3
CDR3 length: 14
CDR3 protein: CASSPRQGYYEQYF

J gene: TRBJ2-7
D gene: -
V gene: TRBV5-1
CDR3 length: 16
CDR3 protein: CASSPSVAKGSYEQYF

J gene: TRBJ2-5
D gene: TRBD1
V gene: TRBV5-1
CDR3 length: 16
CDR3 protein: CASSLETAGGRETQYF

J gene: TRBJ2-7
D gene: -
V gene: TRBV6-1
CDR3 length: 14
CDR3 protein: CASSVKGSSYEQYF

J gene: TRBJ2-1
D gene: -
V gene: TRBV6-1
CDR3 length: 17
CDR3 protein: CASSVQGFGTHNNEQFF

J gene: TRBJ1-3
D gene: -
V gene: TRBV29-1
CDR3 length: 14
CDR3 protein: CSVVGGFTGNTIYF

J gene: TRBJ2-4
D gene: -
V gene: TRBV11-3
CDR3 length: 13
CDR3 protein: CASSPRVGDIQYF

J gene: TRBJ2-7
D gene: TRBD2
V gene: TRBV6-6
CDR3 length: 15
CDR3 protein: CASRPGTSGTYEQYF

J gene: TRBJ2-1
D gene: -
V gene: TRBV7-6
CDR3 length: 17
CDR3 protein: CASSLEMGWESYNEQFF

J gene: TRBJ1-1
D gene: -
V gene: TRBV6-5
CDR3 length: 14
CDR3 protein: CASRPTGAVTEAFF

J gene: TRBJ2-3
D gene: -
V gene: TRBV5-4
CDR3 length: 11
CDR3 protein: CASSATDTQYF

J gene: TRBJ2-6
D gene: -
V gene: TRBV19
CDR3 length: 19
CDR3 protein: CASSIDWAGQYSGANVLTF

J gene: TRBJ1-4
D gene: TRBD1
V gene: TRBV9
CDR3 length: 16
CDR3 protein: CASSSRQGQGGAKLFF

J gene: TRBJ2-1
D gene: -
V gene: TRBV20-1
CDR3 length: 11
CDR3 protein: CSANYYNEQFF

J gene: TRBJ1-2
D gene: -
V gene: TRBV5-5
CDR3 length: 14
CDR3 protein: CASSLGSGKYGYTF

J gene: TRBJ2-7
D gene: -
V gene: TRBV2
CDR3 length: 13
CDR3 protein: CASSERESYEQYF

J gene: TRBJ2-1
D gene: -
V gene: TRBV5-1
CDR3 length: 12
CDR3 protein: CASSWYVNEQFF

J gene: TRBJ2-7
D gene: -
V gene: TRBV5-1
CDR3 length: 13
CDR3 protein: CASSLDRPKAPYF

J gene: TRBJ2-1
D gene: TRBD2
V gene: TRBV27
CDR3 length: 19
CDR3 protein: CASSLMGLEGGRMWNEQFF

J gene: TRBJ2-7
D gene: TRBD2
V gene: TRBV18
CDR3 length: 16
CDR3 protein: CASSPRTSGISYEQYF

J gene: TRBJ2-5
D gene: -
V gene: TRBV5-1
CDR3 length: 13
CDR3 protein: CASSLAGIETQYF

J gene: TRBJ1-1
D gene: -
V gene: TRBV19
CDR3 length: 12
CDR3 protein: CASRSLGAEAFF

J gene: TRBJ1-4
D gene: -
V gene: TRBV6-5
CDR3 length: 13
CDR3 protein: CASSYRTGAILFF

J gene: TRBJ2-7
D gene: -
V gene: TRBV18
CDR3 length: 15
CDR3 protein: CASSDPGRATYEQYF

J gene: TRBJ1-2
D gene: TRBD1
V gene: TRBV16
CDR3 length: 16
CDR3 protein: CASLGLDRGRSYGYTF

J gene: TRBJ2-7
D gene: -
V gene: TRBV2
CDR3 length: 13
CDR3 protein: CASSEGPELAKYF

J gene: TRBJ2-5
D gene: -
V gene: TRBV9
CDR3 length: 15
CDR3 protein: CASSVVDLEGETQYF

J gene: TRBJ2-3
D gene: TRBD2
V gene: TRBV5-8
CDR3 length: 16
CDR3 protein: CASRDDLAASTDTQYF

J gene: TRBJ1-2
D gene: -
V gene: TRBV2
CDR3 length: 11
CDR3 protein: CASRTAVRYTF

J gene: TRBJ1-2
D gene: -
V gene: TRBV6-5
CDR3 length: 15
CDR3 protein: CASSSAPGPGGGYTF

J gene: TRBJ2-3
D gene: TRBD2
V gene: TRBV18
CDR3 length: 16
CDR3 protein: CASSLGLAGASDTQYF

J gene: TRBJ2-7
D gene: -
V gene: TRBV21-1
CDR3 length: 15
CDR3 protein: CASSKDPSGSYEQYF

J gene: TRBJ2-1
D gene: TRBD2
V gene: TRBV2
CDR3 length: 14
CDR3 protein: CASTGLAGRNEQFF

J gene: TRBJ2-5
D gene: TRBD2
V gene: TRBV5-1
CDR3 length: 16
CDR3 protein: CASSLPGLAGGETQYF

J gene: TRBJ2-1
D gene: TRBD2
V gene: TRBV19
CDR3 length: 19
CDR3 protein: CASTSAGAPPARSYNEQFF

J gene: TRBJ2-2
D gene: -
V gene: TRBV18
CDR3 length: 15
CDR3 protein: CASSPGIAGTGELFF

J gene: TRBJ2-2
D gene: -
V gene: TRBV7-3
CDR3 length: 14
CDR3 protein: CASSLLGNTGELFF

J gene: TRBJ2-1
D gene: -
V gene: TRBV5-1
CDR3 length: 15
CDR3 protein: CASSSSLSSYNEQFF

J gene: TRBJ2-1
D gene: -
V gene: TRBV18
CDR3 length: 14
CDR3 protein: CASSPLGLGNEQFF

J gene: TRBJ2-1
D gene: -
V gene: TRBV19
CDR3 length: 13
CDR3 protein: CASSIGGGDEQFF

J gene: TRBJ2-7
D gene: TRBD2
V gene: TRBV7-9
CDR3 length: 19
CDR3 protein: CASSLFLRGLAGVLYEQYF

J gene: TRBJ2-2
D gene: TRBD2
V gene: TRBV27
CDR3 length: 16
CDR3 protein: CASTTSGRARSGELFF

J gene: TRBJ2-2
D gene: -
V gene: TRBV11-2
CDR3 length: 13
CDR3 protein: CASSRLLTGELFF

J gene: TRBJ2-3
D gene: -
V gene: TRBV15
CDR3 length: 14
CDR3 protein: CATSRDLATDTQYF

J gene: TRBJ1-2
D gene: TRBD1
V gene: TRBV27
CDR3 length: 18
CDR3 protein: CASSLMPTMFGTEDGYTF